A single sample gave rise to the 14 T cell receptor beta chains below, sequenced in a study of blood T cell repertoires in COVID-19. Repertoires were generated with immunoSEQ multiplex PCR, while TCRdb's copy carries only in-frame clones and drops some. The table lists over 200,000 clones, 88% of them singletons. Material: peripheral blood. The source is a human donor in a cohort sampled during active COVID-19.

The rearrangement uses TRBV28 and TRBJ1-6; TRBD1 matches at 8 bases. This CDR3 spans 15 amino acids. Germline-derived CDR1 and CDR2 are MDHEN and SYDVKM. Unmatched junction bases numbered 10, after V lost 6 bases and J lost 9 bases. CDR3 bases: TGTGCCAGCAGCCGTACCGGGACAGGAGGTTCACCCCTCCACTTT. Protein product: CASSRTGTGGSPLHF.

This clone occurred many times. J is TRBJ2-1 and V is TRBV5-1; D is unresolved. Germline CDR1 reads SGHRS; CDR2 reads YFSETQ. The CDR3 is made up of 17 amino acids. The V end lost 0 bases, the J end lost 0 bases, and 13 bases lay between the germline ends. The CDR3 region is CASSLAPLLSSYNEQFF. The DNA of the CDR3 is TGCGCCAGCAGCTTGGCCCCTCTCCTAAGCTCCTACAATGAGCAGTTCTTC. Full variable domain (rest looked up from reference TRBV5-1 and TRBJ2-1): KAGVTQTPRYLIKTRGQQVTLSCSPISGHRSVSWYQQTPGQGLQFLFEYFSETQRNKGNFPGRFSGRQFSNSRSEMNVSTLELGDSALYLCASSLAPLLSSYNEQFFGPGTRLTVL.

J is TRBJ1-2 and V is TRBV7-2; 9 nucleotides agree with TRBD1. This CDR3 is 15 amino acids long. The germline V gene has CDR1 SGHTA and CDR2 FQGNSA. The ends lost 1 base at V and 2 bases at J; junction bases unmatched: 2. CDR3 nucleotides: TGTGCCAGCAGCTTAGTTGGACAGGGGAACTATGGCTACACCTTC. Amino acid sequence: CASSLVGQGNYGYTF. Using reference TRBV7-2 and TRBJ1-2 for the parts outside the CDR3, the full variable domain is GAGVSQSPSNKVTEKGKDVELRCDPISGHTALYWYRQSLGQGLEFLIYFQGNSAPDKSGLPSDRFSAERTGGSVSTLTIQRTQQEDSAVYLCASSLVGQGNYGYTFGSGTRLTVV.

The chain employs TRBV6-5 and TRBJ1-2; 7 bases agree with TRBD1. CDR1 and CDR2 (germline): MNHEY, SVGAGI. The CDR3 has 15 amino acids. V was clipped by 0 bases and J by 4 bases; unmatched bases: 5. The CDR3 reads CASSYSWQGGYGYTF. CDR3 bases: TGTGCCAGCAGTTACTCCTGGCAGGGGGGCTATGGCTACACCTTC.

The genes are TRBV27 and TRBJ2-7, with D possibly TRBD1 on 6 matching bases. The CDR3 runs to 15 residues. V was shortened by 0 bases and J by 7 bases, with 16 bases between the two germline ends. CDR1 is MNHEY, CDR2 SMNVEV, per germline (reference sequence). The CDR3 DNA sequence: TGTGCCAGCAGTTTATCTACAGGGATCCGTGGGGAGCAGTACTTC. Translating it yields CASSLSTGIRGEQYF.

The chain links TRBV7-2 to TRBJ2-3, with D tentatively TRBD2 (6 bases). Germline V gene sequence: CDR1 SGHTA, CDR2 FQGNSA. The V and J ends lost 5 bases and 1 base respectively, with 25 bases between them. The CDR3 extends over 19 amino acids. CDR3 amino acids: CASSPQGTAGRTRTDTQYF. DNA of the CDR3: TGTGCCAGCAGCCCCCAAGGGACGGCGGGGCGTACCCGCACAGATACGCAGTATTTT.

J is TRBJ1-2 and V is TRBV19, with TRBD1 matching over 9 bases. Trimming cost V 6 bases and J 3 bases; bases outside gene matches: 17. There are 18 residues in the CDR3. Germline loops: CDR1 LNHDA, CDR2 SQIVND (reference sequence). CDR3 bases: TGTGCCAGTAGACCGCCGCCGGGACAGGGAAGGGCGGACTATGGCTACACCTTC. It encodes CASRPPPGQGRADYGYTF.

The chain is built from TRBV28 and TRBJ2-7; TRBD2 matches 10 bases. V was clipped by 6 bases and J by 1 base; unmatched bases: 6. Germline V lookup: CDR1 MDHEN, CDR2 SYDVKM. The CDR3 length is 15 residues. The CDR3 coding sequence is TGTGCCAGCAGGACAGGACTAGCGGTATCCTACGAGCAGTACTTC. This codes for CASRTGLAVSYEQYF.

This clone was seen only once. The gene calls are TRBV10-2 and TRBJ1-4, with TRBD1 as a possible D gene (5 bases). The CDR3 length is 13 residues. V lost 2 bases and J 7 bases, leaving 8 bases between the germline ends. Germline loops: CDR1 WSHSY, CDR2 SAAADI. The CDR3 loop is CASSETGVEKLFF. DNA of the CDR3: TGCGCCAGCAGTGAGACGGGGGTTGAAAAACTGTTTTTT.

This clone was counted a single time. V is TRBV5-1 and J is TRBJ1-1; D gene unclear. CDR3 length: 15 amino acids. Germline assignment: CDR1 SGHRS and CDR2 YFSETQ. Trimming removed 5 bases at V and 0 bases at J, with 14 bases between. CDR3 DNA sequence: TGCGCCAGCAGGCCTATTCCTACAGTGAACACTGAAGCTTTCTTT. It specifies CASRPIPTVNTEAFF. The full variable domain, with the rest looked up from reference TRBV5-1 and TRBJ1-1, is KAGVTQTPRYLIKTRGQQVTLSCSPISGHRSVSWYQQTPGQGLQFLFEYFSETQRNKGNFPGRFSGRQFSNSRSEMNVSTLELGDSALYLCASRPIPTVNTEAFFGQGTRLTVV.

The chain joins TRBV11-2 to TRBJ1-2; maybe TRBD1 (5 bases). The V end lost 5 bases, the J end lost 4 bases, and 11 bases lay between the germline ends. There are 13 residues in the CDR3. Germline values: CDR1 SGHAT, CDR2 FQNNGV. The CDR3 region is CASSPAGGYGYTF. The CDR3 region has the DNA TGTGCCAGCAGCCCCGCCGGGGGCTATGGCTACACCTTC.

This chain connects TRBV4-1 to TRBJ2-7; TRBD1 aligns across 8 bases. After removal of 2 bases from V and 0 bases from J, the junction contained 3 bases not matched to a gene. Germline assignment: CDR1 MGHRA and CDR2 YSYEKL. This CDR3 region has 15 residues. The CDR3 DNA is TGCGCCAGCAGCCAATCGGGACAGGACTCCTACGAGCAGTACTTC. Amino acid sequence: CASSQSGQDSYEQYF.

This clone has a single count. The V gene is TRBV14, the J gene TRBJ2-7; 7 bases are a match to TRBD1. This CDR3 contains 15 residues. With 1 base clipped from V and 4 bases from J, the junction kept 7 bases outside the gene matches. Per germline, CDR1 SGHDN and CDR2 FVKESK. The CDR3 bases are TGTGCCAGCAGCCAAGTACGAGGGGGCGGATACGAGCAGTACTTC. This sequence encodes CASSQVRGGGYEQYF.

The rearrangement links TRBV3-1 (or the pseudogene TRBV3-2) to TRBJ1-4, with D hard to call. Germline CDR1 LGHDT, CDR2 YNNKEL (reference sequence). Trimming removed 3 bases from V and 4 bases from J, with 12 bases in between. The CDR3 is 15 residues long. DNA for the CDR3: TGTGCCAGCAGCCAGAGAGGAACTGGTAATGAAAAACTGTTTTTT. This gives the protein CASSQRGTGNEKLFF.